The source of this T cell receptor beta chain is a study of shared clonotypes between healthy human individuals. Looking at the study overall: Each donor's CD8 memory used one plate, CD8 naive two, each CD4 subset three. Study-wide findings and caveats: Blood alone was sampled, and tissue repertoires likely differ.

Points on this clone: Antigen specificity is unknown.

Everyone who donated was a Caucasian adult who lived in Nashville, Tennessee. Germline values: CDR1 MNHEY, CDR2 SMNVEV (reference sequence). The length of the CDR3 is 15 residues. V lost 5 bases to trimming and J lost 1 base; unmatched junction nucleotides: 4. In the authors' methods: Filtering differed for immunoSEQ, which gave only junction sequences without quality scores. Method: immunoSEQ multiplex PCR; TCRdb's copy keeps in-frame clones and lacks some. D and trimming come from the DNA, and the V and J calls and clone size come from that table. The sample shows approximately 700,000 clones, approximately 73% of them seen only once.

The receptor comes from a woman aged 30 to 39 in good health. The chain links TRBV27 to TRBJ2-5; 10 bases fit TRBD2. The sample consisted of memory CD4+ T cells sorted from blood. Subset: CD45RA-negative fraction. CDR3 region: CASSGLAGAQETQYF. CDR3 nucleotides: TGTGCCAGCAGTGGGCTAGCGGGAGCCCAAGAGACCCAGTACTTC.